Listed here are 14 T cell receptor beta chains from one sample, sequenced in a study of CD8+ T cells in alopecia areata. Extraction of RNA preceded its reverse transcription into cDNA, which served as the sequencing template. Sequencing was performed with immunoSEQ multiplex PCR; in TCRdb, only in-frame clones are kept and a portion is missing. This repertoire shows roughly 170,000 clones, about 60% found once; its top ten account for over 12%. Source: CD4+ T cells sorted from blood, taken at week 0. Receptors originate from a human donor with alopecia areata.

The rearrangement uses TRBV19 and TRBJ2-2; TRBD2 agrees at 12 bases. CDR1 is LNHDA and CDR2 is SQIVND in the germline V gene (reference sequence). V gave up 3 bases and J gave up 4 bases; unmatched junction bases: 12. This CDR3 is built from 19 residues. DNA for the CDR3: TGTGCCAGTAGTATCCTCCTACTAGCGGGGGGTCGAGGCACCGGGGAGCTGTTTTTT. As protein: CASSILLLAGGRGTGELFF.

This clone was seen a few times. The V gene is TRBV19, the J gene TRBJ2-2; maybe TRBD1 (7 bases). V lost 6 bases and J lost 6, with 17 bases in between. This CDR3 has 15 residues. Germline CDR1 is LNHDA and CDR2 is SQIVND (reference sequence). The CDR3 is CASRRQGGVPGELFF. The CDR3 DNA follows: TGTGCCAGTAGAAGGCAGGGGGGTGTCCCCGGGGAGCTGTTTTTT.

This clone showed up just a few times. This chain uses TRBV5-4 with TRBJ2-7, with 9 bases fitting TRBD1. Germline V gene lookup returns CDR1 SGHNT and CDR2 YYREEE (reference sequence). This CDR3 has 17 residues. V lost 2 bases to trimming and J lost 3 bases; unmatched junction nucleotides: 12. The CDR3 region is CASSLIGQGIYFYEQYF. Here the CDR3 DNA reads TGTGCCAGCAGCTTAATAGGACAGGGGATCTATTTCTACGAGCAGTACTTC.

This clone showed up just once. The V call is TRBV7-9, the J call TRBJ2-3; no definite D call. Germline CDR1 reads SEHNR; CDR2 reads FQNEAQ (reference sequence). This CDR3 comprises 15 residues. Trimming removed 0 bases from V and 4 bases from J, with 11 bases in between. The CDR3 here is CASSLAWHGADTQYF. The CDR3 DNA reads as TGTGCCAGCAGCTTAGCTTGGCATGGTGCAGATACGCAGTATTTT.

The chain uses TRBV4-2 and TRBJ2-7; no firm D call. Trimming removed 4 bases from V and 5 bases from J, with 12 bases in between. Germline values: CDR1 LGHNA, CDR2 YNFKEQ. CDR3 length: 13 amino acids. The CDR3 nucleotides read TGTGCCAGCAGCCCCCTCCGAGGAGACGAGCAGTACTTC. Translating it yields CASSPLRGDEQYF.

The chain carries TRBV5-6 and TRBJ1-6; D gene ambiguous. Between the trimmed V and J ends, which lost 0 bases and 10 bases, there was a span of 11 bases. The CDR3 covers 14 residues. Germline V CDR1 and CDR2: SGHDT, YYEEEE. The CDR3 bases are TGTGCCAGCAGCTTGGCCGCAGGAGGCTCACCCCTCCACTTT. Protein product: CASSLAAGGSPLHF.

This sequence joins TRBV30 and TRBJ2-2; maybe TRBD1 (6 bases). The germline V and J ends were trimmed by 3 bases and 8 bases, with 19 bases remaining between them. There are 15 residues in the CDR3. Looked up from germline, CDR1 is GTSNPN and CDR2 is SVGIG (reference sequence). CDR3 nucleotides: TGTGCCTGGAGGCCTAAGACAGGTCTTGCGGGGGAGCTGTTTTTT. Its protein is CAWRPKTGLAGELFF.

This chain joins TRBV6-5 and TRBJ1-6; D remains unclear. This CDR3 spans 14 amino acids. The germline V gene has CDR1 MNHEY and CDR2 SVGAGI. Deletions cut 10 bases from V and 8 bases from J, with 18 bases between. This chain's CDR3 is CATTGFKGYSPLHF. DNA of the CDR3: TGTGCCACCACGGGATTTAAAGGGTATTCACCCCTCCACTTT.

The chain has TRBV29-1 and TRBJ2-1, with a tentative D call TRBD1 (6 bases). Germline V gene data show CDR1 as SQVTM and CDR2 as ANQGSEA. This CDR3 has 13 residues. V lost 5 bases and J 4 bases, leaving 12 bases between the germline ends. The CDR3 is CSVRTTGYNEQFF. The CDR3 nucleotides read TGCAGCGTTCGTACCACAGGGTACAATGAGCAGTTCTTC.

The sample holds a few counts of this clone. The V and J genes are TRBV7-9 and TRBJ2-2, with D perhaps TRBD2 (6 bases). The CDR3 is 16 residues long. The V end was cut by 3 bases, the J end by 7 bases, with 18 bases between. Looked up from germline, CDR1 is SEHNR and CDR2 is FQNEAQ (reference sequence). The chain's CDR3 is CASSLRAGRNGGELFF. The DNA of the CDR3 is TGTGCCAGCAGCTTGAGGGCGGGGCGAAACGGCGGGGAGCTGTTTTTT.

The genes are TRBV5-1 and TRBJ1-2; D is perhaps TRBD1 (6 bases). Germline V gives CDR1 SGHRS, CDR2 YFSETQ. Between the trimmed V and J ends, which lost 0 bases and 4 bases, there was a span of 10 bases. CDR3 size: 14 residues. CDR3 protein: CASSLAQGSYGYTF. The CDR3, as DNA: TGCGCCAGCAGCTTGGCGCAGGGGAGCTATGGCTACACCTTC. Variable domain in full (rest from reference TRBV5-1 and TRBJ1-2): KAGVTQTPRYLIKTRGQQVTLSCSPISGHRSVSWYQQTPGQGLQFLFEYFSETQRNKGNFPGRFSGRQFSNSRSEMNVSTLELGDSALYLCASSLAQGSYGYTFGSGTRLTVV.

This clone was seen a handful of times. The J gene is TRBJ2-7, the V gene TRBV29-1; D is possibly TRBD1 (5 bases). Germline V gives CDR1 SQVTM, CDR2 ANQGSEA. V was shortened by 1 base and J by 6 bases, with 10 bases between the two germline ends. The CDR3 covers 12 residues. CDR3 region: CSVEGAGREQYF. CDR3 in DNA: TGCAGCGTTGAAGGGGCAGGGCGCGAGCAGTACTTC.

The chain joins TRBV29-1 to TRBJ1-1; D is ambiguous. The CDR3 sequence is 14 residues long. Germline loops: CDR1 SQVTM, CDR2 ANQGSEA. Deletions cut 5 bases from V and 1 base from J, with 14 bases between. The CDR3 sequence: CSVMSRQSNTEAFF. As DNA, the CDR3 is TGCAGCGTTATGTCTCGGCAATCGAACACTGAAGCTTTCTTT.

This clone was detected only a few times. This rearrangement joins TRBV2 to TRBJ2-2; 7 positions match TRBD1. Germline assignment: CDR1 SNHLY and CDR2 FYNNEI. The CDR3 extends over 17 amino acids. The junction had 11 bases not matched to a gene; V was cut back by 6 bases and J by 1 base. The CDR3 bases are TGTGCCAGCAGCTCCCTTCGTGCAGGGGGGAACACCGGGGAGCTGTTTTTT. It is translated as CASSSLRAGGNTGELFF.